The count of the clone carrying this T cell receptor beta chain is one. Antigen specificity is unknown. This specimen comes from a study of T cell responses to AZD1222 COVID-19 vaccine. Assay used: immunoSEQ multiplex PCR; TCRdb lists only in-frame clones, some missing. The sample has tens of thousands of clones; approximately 85% are singletons. Overall study results and limits: Sampling that yielded the repertoires occurred only after the peak T cell response. Donors were largely white British and mainly female; clonal diversity was possibly underestimated.

Germline loops: CDR1 SNHLY, CDR2 FYNNEI. V lost 5 bases, J lost 5 bases, and 11 bases lay in between. CDR3 size: 13 residues. The chain combines TRBV2 with TRBJ2-3, with D unresolved. Specimen: peripheral blood, collected on day 0 of MenACWY control vaccination. This clonotype was sampled from an adult in good health. The CDR3 nucleotides read TGTGCCAGCAGTCAGAGCAACCGAGATACGCAGTATTTT. Protein: CASSQSNRDTQYF.